This T cell receptor (beta chain) was recorded in a study of technical replicates of blood from a handful of donors (dated by TCRdb to about 2017). From the cysteine through the phenylalanine, the CDR3 covers 17 amino acids. This entry keeps only the CDR3 DNA: 51 bases, framed from base 1. The germline V gene gives CDR1 as MNHNS and CDR2 as SASEGT. Trimming takes 2 bases off V and 3 bases off J; junction bases not matched to a gene: 11. Concerning this clone itself: Its binding antigen is unknown. Qualities for individual bases were not recorded, and no much larger clone is one base off.

The library was generated by the immunoSEQ multiplex PCR assay. TCRdb limited this immuneACCESS table to in-frame rearrangements with V and J called. A share of clones is missing; checked studies link under half to unresolved V genes, and the rest is unexplained. Present in this sample are fewer than 65,000 clones, approximately 90% of which were seen just once. The ten largest clones add up to 4% to 6.5% of the sample. Recombination joined TRBV6-1 with TRBJ1-1, and TRBD1 aligns with 8 junction nucleotides. The sequenced sample was PBMCs. The sequence came from a human donor in good health. Some clones in this sample may be carry-over from other donors' samples. The CDR3 region: CASSEREAGGRDTEAFF. The sequenced DNA: TGTGCCAGCAGTGAAAGGGAGGCAGGGGGCCGAGACACTGAAGCTTTCTTT.